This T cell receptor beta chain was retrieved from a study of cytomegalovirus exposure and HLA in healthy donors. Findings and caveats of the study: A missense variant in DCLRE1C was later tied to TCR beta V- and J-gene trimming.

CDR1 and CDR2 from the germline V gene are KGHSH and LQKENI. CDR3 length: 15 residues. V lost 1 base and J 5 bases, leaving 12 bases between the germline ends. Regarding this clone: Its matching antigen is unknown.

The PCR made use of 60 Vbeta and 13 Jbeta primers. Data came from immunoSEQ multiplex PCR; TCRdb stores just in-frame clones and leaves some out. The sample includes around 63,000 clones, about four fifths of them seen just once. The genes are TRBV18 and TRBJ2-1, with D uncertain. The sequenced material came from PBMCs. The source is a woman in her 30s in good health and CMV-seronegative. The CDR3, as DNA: TGTGCCAGCTCACCACGTTCGAACAGTAACAATGAGCAGTTCTTC. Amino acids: CASSPRSNSNNEQFF.